What follows are 23 T cell receptor beta chains derived from one specimen sequenced in a study of shared clonotypes between healthy human individuals (dated by TCRdb to 2020 to 2021). CD8 naive samples consisted of CD45RO-negative cells that were positively selected for CCR7, yielding a CD45RA+CCR7+ population without TemRA cells. Receptor amplification or capture employed the immunoSEQ multiplex PCR assay. As stored in TCRdb, this immuneACCESS dataset retains in-frame rearrangements with V and J assigned. A fraction of the clones does not appear; measured against another copy, unresolved V genes explain less than half of the discrepancy, and the remainder lacks a known reason. The sample table holds about 2.1 million clones, of which over 85% were seen once. Clones ranked in the top ten supply approximately 1.6% of the sample. Input material: naive CD8+ T cells from PBMCs. Sample cell subset or site, as interpreted from the label and publication: CD45RA+CCR7+. The receptor set was obtained from a man aged 18 to 30 in good health. Some clones in this sample may be carry-over from other donors' samples.

The chain uses TRBV6-5 and TRBJ2-1; D is tentatively TRBD1 or TRBD2 (5 bases each). V was cut by 2 bases and J by 5 bases, with 16 bases left in between. Germline assignment: CDR1 MNHEY and CDR2 SVGAGI. This CDR3 region has 16 residues. Here the CDR3 reads CASSYRGFMADNEQFF. CDR3 DNA sequence: TGTGCCAGCAGTTACCGGGGCTTCATGGCCGACAATGAGCAGTTCTTC.

About this clone itself: The identical CDR3 is also encoded by other nucleotide sequences in the sample. This chain links TRBV27 with TRBJ2-7, with unresolved D. This CDR3 region has 12 residues. V gave up 6 bases and J gave up 1 base, with 7 bases separating them. Germline lookup yields CDR1 MNHEY and CDR2 SMNVEV (reference sequence). The CDR3: CASSQGSYEQYF. CDR3 DNA sequence: TGTGCCAGCAGCCAAGGGTCCTACGAGCAGTACTTC.

The rearrangement links TRBV6-6 to TRBJ1-5; D gene unclear. V lost 6 bases and J 3 bases, leaving 12 bases between the germline ends. Germline assignment: CDR1 MNHNY and CDR2 SVGAGI (reference sequence). This CDR3 has 14 amino acids. The CDR3 sequence is CASSLGSPNQPQHF. The CDR3 bases are TGTGCCAGCAGCCTCGGCAGCCCCAATCAGCCCCAGCATTTT.

The chain combines TRBV15 with TRBJ2-5; 13 bases fit TRBD2. This CDR3 region has 18 residues. Germline CDR1 LNHNV, CDR2 YYDKDF (reference sequence). V was clipped by 0 bases and J by 5 bases; unmatched bases: 9. The CDR3 DNA follows: TGTGCCACCAGCAGAGATGGACTAGCGGGAGATACGGGGGAGACCCAGTACTTC. Its translation is CATSRDGLAGDTGETQYF.

The chain couples TRBV4-1 to TRBJ1-5; the D gene is possibly TRBD1 (5 bases). The CDR3 is 13 amino acids. The V gene lost 8 bases and the J gene lost 4 bases, with 12 bases spanning the gap. CDR1 is MGHRA, CDR2 YSYEKL, per germline. For the CDR3, the DNA is TGCGCCAGCGGGACCGAAGGGAATCAGCCCCAGCATTTT. It translates to CASGTEGNQPQHF.

This chain links TRBV6-5 with TRBJ1-1, with TRBD1 identical over 9 bases. The CDR3 contains 15 residues. With V trimmed by 2 bases and J by 6 bases, 7 bases remained unmatched. Germline V gene data show CDR1 as MNHEY and CDR2 as SVGAGI. In DNA form, the CDR3 reads TGTGCCAGCAGTTACAACTTGGGACAGGGTGCTGAAGCTTTCTTT. Protein product: CASSYNLGQGAEAFF.

The V gene is TRBV7-3, the J gene TRBJ2-2; tentatively, D is TRBD1 (5 bases). V dropped 0 bases and J dropped 1 base, with 12 bases sitting between them. This CDR3 comprises 17 residues. Germline V gene lookup returns CDR1 SGHTA and CDR2 FQGTGA. CDR3 sequence reads: CASSLTNSGRNTGELFF. In DNA, the CDR3 is TGTGCCAGCAGCTTAACCAACTCAGGGCGGAACACCGGGGAGCTGTTTTTT.

In this sample, this clone turned up once. This sequence joins TRBV7-9 and TRBJ2-1; 9 bases align to TRBD1. Germline V gene lookup returns CDR1 SEHNR and CDR2 FQNEAQ (reference sequence). J lost 16 bases, V lost 1 base, and 5 bases had no gene match. This CDR3 is 12 amino acids long. The CDR3: CASSLGDRVVFF. Written as DNA, the CDR3 is TGTGCCAGCAGCTTAGGGGACAGGGTGGTCTTCTTC.

This CDR3 is CASSWGLAGSPEQYF. CDR3 coding DNA: TGTGCCAGCAGCTGGGGACTAGCGGGGAGTCCCGAGCAGTACTTC. The chain recombines TRBV7-2 with TRBJ2-7, with 13 bases aligning to TRBD2. The CDR3 has 15 amino acids. Germline-derived CDR1 and CDR2 are SGHTA and FQGNSA. Trimming at V came to 4 bases and at J to 6 bases, leaving 6 bases not matched to a gene.

V gene TRBV29-1 combines with J gene TRBJ2-1, with 10 bases identical to TRBD2. CDR3 length equals 15 residues. Germline CDR1 SQVTM, CDR2 ANQGSEA. The chain's CDR3 is CRPRTASGRSNEQFF. The DNA of the CDR3 is TGCCGCCCAAGAACGGCTAGCGGGAGATCGAATGAGCAGTTCTTC.

The CDR3 DNA follows: TGTGCCAGCAGCTTAGTAACCCCTCGCTACCGAGACTACGAGCAGTACTTC. Amino acids: CASSLVTPRYRDYEQYF. The rearrangement uses TRBV11-2 and TRBJ2-7; D not resolved. CDR1 is SGHAT, CDR2 FQNNGV, per germline. The V end lost 1 base, the J end lost 3 bases, and 19 bases lay between the germline ends. The CDR3 sequence is 17 residues long.

The V gene is TRBV4-1, the J gene TRBJ2-7; D call uncertain. Germline-derived CDR1 and CDR2 are MGHRA and YSYEKL. CDR3 length: 13 residues. The V gene lost 2 bases and the J gene lost 6 bases, with 11 bases spanning the gap. In DNA form, the CDR3 reads TGCGCCAGCAGCCAAACGCCCGGATTCGAGCAGTACTTC. Protein: CASSQTPGFEQYF.

The rearrangement joins TRBV27 to TRBJ2-5, with 11 bases fitting TRBD2. The CDR3 has 16 residues. Germline V gene lookup returns CDR1 MNHEY and CDR2 SMNVEV (reference sequence). J lost 5 bases, V lost 0 bases, and 5 bases had no gene match. The CDR3 sequence: CASSLSASGRMETQYF. For the CDR3, the DNA is TGTGCCAGCAGTTTATCGGCTAGCGGGAGGATGGAGACCCAGTACTTC.

The V and J genes are TRBV28 and TRBJ1-2, with a weak D call TRBD1 (5 bases). The V gene's germline CDR1 is MDHEN and CDR2 SYDVKM. V shed 1 base and J shed 6 bases, with 15 bases lying between them. CDR3 length: 15 amino acids. CDR3 amino acids: CASSLLPGPGDGYTF. The DNA for the CDR3 is TGTGCCAGCAGTTTATTACCGGGACCTGGGGATGGCTACACCTTC.

This chain connects TRBV7-9 to TRBJ2-3; D ambiguous. This CDR3 comprises 15 residues. Germline V gives CDR1 SEHNR, CDR2 FQNEAQ (reference sequence). The germline V and J ends were trimmed by 2 bases and 4 bases, with 13 bases remaining between them. The CDR3 sequence: CASSLSAVDPDTQYF. The CDR3 DNA follows: TGTGCCAGCAGCTTATCAGCCGTCGATCCAGATACGCAGTATTTT.

This clone appeared once. The chain joins TRBV5-1 to TRBJ2-1; TRBD1 might be the D (5 bases). Trimming removed 4 bases from V and 8 bases from J, with 7 bases in between. Germline CDR1 is SGHRS and CDR2 is YFSETQ. The CDR3 is 11 amino acids. The CDR3 nucleotides read TGCGCCAGCAGCCAGGGTGATGAGCAGTTCTTC. Its translation is CASSQGDEQFF. The full variable domain, in which reference TRBV5-1 and TRBJ2-1 provide the parts outside the CDR3, is KAGVTQTPRYLIKTRGQQVTLSCSPISGHRSVSWYQQTPGQGLQFLFEYFSETQRNKGNFPGRFSGRQFSNSRSEMNVSTLELGDSALYLCASSQGDEQFFGPGTRLTVL.

The J gene is TRBJ2-7, the V gene TRBV6-5, with D hard to call. The ends were cut back, 6 bases at V and 2 bases at J, with 11 bases in the middle. This CDR3 region has 13 residues. Germline V gene lookup returns CDR1 MNHEY and CDR2 SVGAGI. This CDR3 is CASRLGTAYEQYF. The CDR3 DNA follows: TGTGCCAGCAGATTAGGCACGGCCTACGAGCAGTACTTC.

About this clone itself: At the DNA level, this CDR3 is encoded by other sequences in the same sample as well. The chain recombines TRBV9 with TRBJ2-7; D is unclear. CDR3 length: 12 residues. Trimming removed 3 bases from V and 3 bases from J, with 7 bases in between. Germline loops: CDR1 SGDLS, CDR2 YYNGEE. The CDR3 region is CASSADGYEQYF. The CDR3 coding sequence is TGTGCCAGCAGCGCGGACGGCTACGAGCAGTACTTC. Together with reference TRBV9 and TRBJ2-7, the CDR3 gives the full variable domain: DSGVTQTPKHLITATGQRVTLRCSPRSGDLSVYWYQQSLDQGLQFLIQYYNGEERAKGNILERFSAQQFPDLHSELNLSSLELGDSALYFCASSADGYEQYFGPGTRLTVT.

This chain connects TRBV6-6 to TRBJ1-2; D is unresolved. Trimming shortened V by 0 bases and J by 3 bases, and 8 bases separated the two germline ends. Germline CDR1 and CDR2: MNHNY and SVGAGI (reference sequence). There are 14 residues in the CDR3. CDR3 nucleotides: TGTGCCAGCAGTTACTCGGCCGGATACTATGGCTACACCTTC. Translating it yields CASSYSAGYYGYTF.

The V gene is TRBV28, the J gene TRBJ2-7, with a weak D call TRBD2 (5 bases). The CDR3 extends over 13 amino acids. Germline CDR1 MDHEN, CDR2 SYDVKM. Trimming took 3 bases from V and 6 from J, leaving 12 bases between them. The CDR3 nucleotides read TGTGCCAGCAGTTTGGCCCCGGGAACCGAGCAGTACTTC. Its protein product is CASSLAPGTEQYF.

Here the CDR3 reads CASSLGIAGEAYEQYF. CDR3 nucleotide sequence: TGTGCCAGCAGCTTAGGCATAGCGGGAGAGGCCTACGAGCAGTACTTC. This sequence joins TRBV7-6 and TRBJ2-7, with TRBD2 identical over 9 bases. Looked up from germline, CDR1 is SGHVS and CDR2 is FNYEAQ. Trimming took 1 base from V and 2 from J; bases not matched to a gene: 6. The CDR3 loop spans 16 amino acids. Complete variable domain (other parts from reference TRBV7-6 and TRBJ2-7): GAGVSQSPRYKVTKRGQDVALRCDPISGHVSLYWYRQALGQGPEFLTYFNYEAQQDKSGLPNDRFSAERPEGSISTLTIQRTEQRDSAMYRCASSLGIAGEAYEQYFGPGTRLTVT.

J is TRBJ2-1 and V is TRBV27; D is unresolved. Germline V gene data show CDR1 as MNHEY and CDR2 as SMNVEV (reference sequence). This CDR3 has 15 amino acids. Trimming took 6 bases from V and 0 from J, leaving 12 bases between them. Here the CDR3 DNA reads TGTGCCAGCAGGACCTACTCCGGCTCCTACAATGAGCAGTTCTTC. This translates into CASRTYSGSYNEQFF.

In regard to this clone: This may come from a read error, since a much larger clone is one base off. The sample has other DNA sequences that encode this CDR3 too. The chain has TRBV9 and TRBJ2-1, with no clear D. Germline CDR1 reads SGDLS; CDR2 reads YYNGEE. The CDR3 totals 12 residues. V lost 1 base to trimming and J lost 1 base, with 0 bases between them. The CDR3 region is CASSVSYNEQFF. In nucleotides, the CDR3 is TGTGCCAGCAGCGTATCCTACAATGAGCAGTTCTTC.